A selection of T cell receptor beta chains follows, all from one sample in a study of OX40 agonist ivuxolimab in advanced cancers. The data were produced by immunoSEQ multiplex PCR, yet TCRdb's version contains in-frame clones alone and is incomplete. In the table there are about 120,000 clones, 75% to 90% of which are singletons. Sequenced material: CD4+ or CD8+ T cells sorted from blood, taken in a trial of the OX40 agonist ivuxolimab. These receptors were collected from an adult with an advanced solid tumor such as melanoma, head and neck, liver or kidney cancer. Each CDR3 is given with its conserved first and last residue. A D gene is named only where the DNA matches it firmly. Not all rows give a size; the values are once, few, many and, for expanded clones, a class.

V: TRBV15
D: TRBD2
J: TRBJ2-3
size: NA
length: 16
DNA: TGTGCCACCAGCCTACAGCGGGGGCTGGGCACAGATACGCAGTATTTT
CDR3: CATSLQRGLGTDTQYF

V: TRBV5-1
D: NA
J: TRBJ2-1
size: NA
length: 13
DNA: TGCGCCAGCAGCTTGTCCAGGGCCGATGAGCAGTTCTTC
CDR3: CASSLSRADEQFF

V: TRBV6-5
D: NA
J: TRBJ1-1
size: NA
length: 13
DNA: TGTGCCAGCAGCTCGGTAGGGGGCACTGAAGCTTTCTTT
CDR3: CASSSVGGTEAFF

V: TRBV6-5
D: TRBD1
J: TRBJ2-7
size: NA
length: 14
DNA: TGTGCCAGCATGGGGACAGGGGGAACCTACGAGCAGTACTTC
CDR3: CASMGTGGTYEQYF

V: TRBV4-2
D: NA
J: TRBJ2-6
size: NA
length: 13
DNA: TGTGCCAGCACCGTTGGGGGGGCCAACGTCCTGACTTTC
CDR3: CASTVGGANVLTF

V: TRBV29-1
D: TRBD2
J: TRBJ2-3
size: NA
length: 15
DNA: TGCAGCGTTGCAGGACTAGCGGGGGGATTAGATACGCAGTATTTT
CDR3: CSVAGLAGGLDTQYF

V: TRBV9
D: TRBD1
J: TRBJ2-2
size: NA
length: 15
DNA: TGTGCCAGCAGCTCAAGGACAGGGCTGGGCGGGGAGCTGTTTTTT
CDR3: CASSSRTGLGGELFF

V: TRBV7-2
D: NA
J: TRBJ2-7
size: once
length: 14
DNA: TGTGCCAGCAGCTTAGGTGTGGCGGTGCACGAGCAGTACTTC
CDR3: CASSLGVAVHEQYF

V: TRBV30
D: NA
J: TRBJ1-2
size: NA
length: 13
DNA: TGTGCCTGGAGTGCGCAGGGCCCCTATGGCTACACCTTC
CDR3: CAWSAQGPYGYTF

V: TRBV7-2
D: NA
J: TRBJ2-6
size: NA
length: 14
DNA: TGTGCCAGCAGCCCCCCGGCTGGGGCCAACGTCCTGACTTTC
CDR3: CASSPPAGANVLTF

V: TRBV5-1
D: NA
J: TRBJ1-2
size: NA
length: 12
DNA: TGCGCCAGCAGCTTAGACAGCGGTGGCTACACCTTC
CDR3: CASSLDSGGYTF

V: TRBV19
D: TRBD1
J: TRBJ1-5
size: few
length: 15
DNA: TGTGCCAGTAGTGGGTCGACAGGGGCGGACCAGCCCCAGCATTTT
CDR3: CASSGSTGADQPQHF

V: TRBV9
D: NA
J: TRBJ1-4
size: NA
length: 15
DNA: TGTGCCAGCAGCGTAGCTATAGGGGCGGATGAAAAACTGTTTTTT
CDR3: CASSVAIGADEKLFF

V: TRBV19
D: NA
J: TRBJ2-7
size: NA
length: 12
DNA: TGTGCCAGTAGTGGGGGACCCTACGAGCAGTACTTC
CDR3: CASSGGPYEQYF

V: TRBV27
D: NA
J: TRBJ1-6
size: once
length: 13
DNA: TGTGCCAGCACCCTCTCCTATAATTCACCCCTCCACTTT
CDR3: CASTLSYNSPLHF

V: TRBV18
D: TRBD2
J: TRBJ2-1
size: once
length: 15
DNA: TGTGCCAGCTCACCAACTAGCGGGGCTTACAATGAGCAGTTCTTC
CDR3: CASSPTSGAYNEQFF

V: TRBV5-4
D: NA
J: TRBJ1-2
size: NA
length: 15
DNA: TGTGCCAGCAGCTTGGAGGGGGAGAGGACTCTTGGCTACACCTTC
CDR3: CASSLEGERTLGYTF

V: TRBV4-3
D: NA
J: TRBJ1-5
size: NA
length: 13
DNA: TGCGCCAGCAGCCAAGATTTAGATCAGCCCCAGCATTTT
CDR3: CASSQDLDQPQHF

V: TRBV19
D: NA
J: TRBJ2-7
size: NA
length: 13
DNA: TGTGCCAGTAGTCCCTCCGATAGGGACGAGCAGTACTTC
CDR3: CASSPSDRDEQYF

V: TRBV7-3
D: NA
J: TRBJ1-2
size: NA
length: 14
DNA: TGTGCCAGCACCACCGACCCAGCCCGGGGGGGCTACACCTTC
CDR3: CASTTDPARGGYTF

V: TRBV4-2
D: NA
J: TRBJ1-2
size: NA
length: 15
DNA: TGTGCCAGCAGCCAAGATGGCCAGAAAAACTATGGCTACACCTTC
CDR3: CASSQDGQKNYGYTF

V: TRBV11-2
D: NA
J: TRBJ1-6
size: NA
length: 14
DNA: TGTGCCAGCAGCCCCTGGGACGGGAATTCACCCCTCCACTTT
CDR3: CASSPWDGNSPLHF

V: TRBV19
D: NA
J: TRBJ2-1
size: NA
length: 14
DNA: TGTGCCAGTAGTATAGCGGGGGCTGACAATGAGCAGTTCTTC
CDR3: CASSIAGADNEQFF

V: TRBV7-2
D: NA
J: TRBJ2-7
size: NA
length: 15
DNA: TGTGCCAGCAGCTTAGGGGCCCCCGGACGGTACGAGCAGTACTTC
CDR3: CASSLGAPGRYEQYF

V: TRBV28
D: TRBD2
J: TRBJ2-7
size: NA
length: 18
DNA: TGTGCCAGCAGGACGGGAGGACTAGCGGGGGGGAGGTCCTACGAGCAGTACTTC
CDR3: CASRTGGLAGGRSYEQYF

V: TRBV6-5
D: NA
J: TRBJ1-2
size: NA
length: 12
DNA: TGTGCCAGCACGACAGGCACCAATGGCTACACCTTC
CDR3: CASTTGTNGYTF

V: TRBV19
D: TRBD1
J: TRBJ2-7
size: NA
length: 13
DNA: TGTGCCAGTAGACCGGGACAGGGACTCGAGCAGTACTTC
CDR3: CASRPGQGLEQYF

V: TRBV4-3
D: NA
J: TRBJ2-7
size: NA
length: 15
DNA: TGCGCCAGCAGCCAAGATGGGTCTAGCAGCCTCGAGCAGTACTTC
CDR3: CASSQDGSSSLEQYF

V: TRBV11-2
D: NA
J: TRBJ2-6
size: once
length: 17
DNA: TGTGCCAGCAGCTTAGGACGGACATTCTCTGGGGCCAACGTCCTGACTTTC
CDR3: CASSLGRTFSGANVLTF

V: TRBV30
D: NA
J: TRBJ2-7
size: NA
length: 11
DNA: TGTGCCTGGAGTCCCCATAGAGAGCAGTACTTC
CDR3: CAWSPHREQYF

V: TRBV9
D: NA
J: TRBJ1-6
size: NA
length: 14
DNA: TGTGCCAGCAGCGTAGTGGACCAGGATTCACCCCTCCACTTT
CDR3: CASSVVDQDSPLHF

V: TRBV9
D: NA
J: TRBJ2-3
size: few
length: 12
DNA: TGTGCCAGCAGCGTTAGGAGCGATACGCAGTATTTT
CDR3: CASSVRSDTQYF

V: TRBV11-2
D: NA
J: TRBJ1-2
size: NA
length: 12
DNA: TGTGCCAGCAGCTTAGGGGCGGGTGGCTACACCTTC
CDR3: CASSLGAGGYTF

V: TRBV11-3
D: TRBD2
J: TRBJ2-2
size: NA
length: 16
DNA: TGTGCCAGCAGCGGGAGGACTAGCGGGGACACCGGGGAGCTGTTTTTT
CDR3: CASSGRTSGDTGELFF

V: TRBV25-1
D: NA
J: TRBJ1-6
size: NA
length: 12
DNA: TGTGCCAGCAGTGAATTAACTCCACCCCTCCACTTT
CDR3: CASSELTPPLHF

V: TRBV5-1
D: NA
J: TRBJ2-1
size: few
length: 14
DNA: TGCGCCAGCAGCAGGTCGGCCGGGAAGGATGAGCAGTTCTTC
CDR3: CASSRSAGKDEQFF

V: TRBV7-2
D: NA
J: TRBJ2-3
size: NA
length: 13
DNA: TGTGCCAGCAGCCCGACTAGCACAGATACGCAGTATTTT
CDR3: CASSPTSTDTQYF

V: TRBV29-1
D: NA
J: TRBJ1-1
size: NA
length: 13
DNA: TGCAGCGTGGCGGGGACCCTCGGAACTGAAGCTTTCTTT
CDR3: CSVAGTLGTEAFF

V: TRBV6-1
D: NA
J: TRBJ1-5
size: NA
length: 13
DNA: TGTGCCAGCAGTGAATTAGCACGTCAGCCCCAGCATTTT
CDR3: CASSELARQPQHF

V: TRBV7-3
D: TRBD1
J: TRBJ1-1
size: NA
length: 15
DNA: TGTGCCAGCAGCTCAACAGGGGATAAGTCGACTGAAGCTTTCTTT
CDR3: CASSSTGDKSTEAFF

V: TRBV6-6
D: NA
J: TRBJ1-5
size: once
length: 12
DNA: TGTGCCAGTACACTTAGCAATCAGCCCCAGCATTTT
CDR3: CASTLSNQPQHF